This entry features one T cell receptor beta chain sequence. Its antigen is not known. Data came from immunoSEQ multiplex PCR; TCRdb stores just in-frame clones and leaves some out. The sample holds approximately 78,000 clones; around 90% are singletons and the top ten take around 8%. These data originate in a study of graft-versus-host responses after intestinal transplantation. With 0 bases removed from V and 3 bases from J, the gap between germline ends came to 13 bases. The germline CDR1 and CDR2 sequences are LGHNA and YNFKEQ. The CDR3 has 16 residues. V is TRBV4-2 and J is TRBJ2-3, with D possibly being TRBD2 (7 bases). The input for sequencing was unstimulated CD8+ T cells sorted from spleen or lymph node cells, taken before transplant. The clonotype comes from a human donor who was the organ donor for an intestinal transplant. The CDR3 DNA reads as TGTGCCAGCAGCCAAGATGAGGGGGGGAAAACAGATACGCAGTATTTT. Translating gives CASSQDEGGKTDTQYF.